Below are 22 T cell receptor beta chains sequenced from a single sample in a study of blood T cell repertoires in COVID-19 (dated by TCRdb to the early 2020s). Receptors were amplified or captured by the immunoSEQ multiplex PCR assay. This is the immuneACCESS table as TCRdb keeps it, with only in-frame sequences that have V and J called. A part of the clones is gone; compared with another copy, unresolved V genes explain less than half, and the rest is unexplained. The sample has about 380,000 clones on record, roughly 87% of them singletons. About 2.7% of the sample is held by the ten biggest clonotypes. The specimen sequenced was PBMCs or T cells enriched from blood (not recorded which). Receptor source: a woman aged 25 to 39 who had recovered from COVID-19.

The V gene is TRBV2, the J gene TRBJ2-5; D unresolved. Trimming left V 0 bases short and J 2 bases short, with 7 bases between. The CDR3 is 14 residues long. Germline CDR1 is SNHLY and CDR2 is FYNNEI. Here the CDR3 DNA reads TGTGCCAGCAGTGAAGCTGTCGGTCAAGAGACCCAGTACTTC. It yields the protein CASSEAVGQETQYF.

The chain joins TRBV2 to TRBJ2-7; 10 bases align to TRBD1. This CDR3 has 17 residues. Looked up from germline, CDR1 is SNHLY and CDR2 is FYNNEI. Trimming took 1 base from V and 6 from J; bases not matched to a gene: 12. The CDR3: CASSEGVTGGAWGEQYF. DNA of the CDR3: TGTGCCAGCAGTGAAGGGGTGACAGGGGGCGCTTGGGGCGAGCAGTACTTC.

V and J are TRBV19 and TRBJ2-1; 9 bases map to TRBD2. Germline trimming cut 5 bases from V and 6 bases from J; bases unmatched to any gene: 2. Germline loops: CDR1 LNHDA, CDR2 SQIVND (reference sequence). The CDR3 is 13 amino acids. In DNA, the CDR3 is TGTGCCAGTAGTCCACTAGCGGGCAATGAGCAGTTCTTC. Amino acid sequence: CASSPLAGNEQFF.

The chain joins TRBV5-6 to TRBJ1-6; the match to TRBD1 covers 8 bases. The CDR3 has 14 amino acids. Per germline, CDR1 SGHDT and CDR2 YYEEEE. Trimming took 2 bases from V and 8 from J; bases not matched to a gene: 3. The DNA for the CDR3 is TGTGCCAGCAGCTTTAGGACAGGGTATTCACCCCTCCACTTT. Translation: CASSFRTGYSPLHF.

The rearrangement uses TRBV4-1 and TRBJ2-1; D is perhaps TRBD1 (6 bases). The CDR3 totals 14 residues. CDR1 is MGHRA, CDR2 YSYEKL, per germline. V was cut by 4 bases and J by 14 bases, with 21 bases left in between. In DNA form, the CDR3 reads TGCGCCAGCAGCCTAATGTCTATACAGGGCCCGGAGTTCTTC. This translates into CASSLMSIQGPEFF.

The chain has TRBV5-1 and TRBJ1-2, with 9 bases that match TRBD1. Germline V gene sequence: CDR1 SGHRS, CDR2 YFSETQ. The CDR3 extends over 14 amino acids. J was trimmed by 1 base and V by 7 bases; bases with no gene match: 5. The CDR3 sequence: CASSRTGDNYGYTF. CDR3 coding DNA: TGCGCCAGCTCCAGGACAGGGGATAACTATGGCTACACCTTC.

The chain is built from TRBV5-1 and TRBJ2-7; possible D gene TRBD2, 5 bases. This CDR3 has 15 amino acids. The germline gives CDR1 SGHRS, CDR2 YFSETQ. Trimming removed 0 bases from V and 3 bases from J, with 13 bases in between. The CDR3 is CASSLAGVRSYEQYF. The CDR3 coding sequence is TGCGCCAGCAGCTTGGCCGGGGTCAGGAGCTACGAGCAGTACTTC.

V and J are TRBV6-4 and TRBJ2-6; the D is unclear. Germline values: CDR1 MRHNA, CDR2 SNTAGT. V was trimmed by 0 bases and J by 0 bases, leaving 9 bases between them. The CDR3 is 17 amino acids. This CDR3 reads CASSDSSSFSGANVLTF. The CDR3 DNA reads TGTGCCAGCAGTGACTCGAGTAGCTTCTCTGGGGCCAACGTCCTGACTTTC.

V is TRBV11-2 and J is TRBJ2-1; 15 bases align to TRBD2. Trimming removed 6 bases from V and 6 bases from J; junction bases left unmatched: 9. The CDR3 totals 17 residues. Germline CDR1 and CDR2: SGHAT and FQNNGV. CDR3 sequence reads: CASRDSPGLAGGNEQFF. Written as DNA, the CDR3 is TGTGCCAGCAGAGATAGTCCGGGACTAGCGGGAGGCAATGAGCAGTTCTTC.

The chain combines TRBV3-1 (or the pseudogene TRBV3-2) with TRBJ2-7; possible D gene TRBD2, 6 bases. CDR1 and CDR2 (germline): LGHDT, YNNKEL (reference sequence). CDR3 length equals 14 residues. Trimming left V 0 bases short and J 7 bases short, with 13 bases between. The CDR3 bases are TGTGCCAGCAGCCAAGAGGCCGGGAGCAGGGAGCAGTACTTC. Protein sequence: CASSQEAGSREQYF.

This rearrangement joins TRBV3-1 (or the pseudogene TRBV3-2) to TRBJ2-1; TRBD2 matches at 10 bases. The CDR3 has 16 amino acids. Germline V gives CDR1 LGHDT, CDR2 YNNKEL (reference sequence). The V gene end was trimmed by 4 bases and the J gene end by 7 bases; junction bases not matched to a gene: 10. This CDR3 is CASSPQGLAGANEQFF. In nucleotides, the CDR3 is TGTGCCAGCAGCCCCCAAGGGCTAGCGGGAGCGAATGAGCAGTTCTTC.

The chain recombines TRBV11-2 with TRBJ2-1; 7 nucleotides agree with TRBD1. Germline V lookup: CDR1 SGHAT, CDR2 FQNNGV. The junction had 11 bases not matched to a gene; V was cut back by 5 bases and J by 4 bases. The CDR3 runs to 16 residues. The CDR3 coding sequence is TGTGCCAGCAGCCCTTTTCGAGGACAGGTGTACAATGAGCAGTTCTTC. It specifies CASSPFRGQVYNEQFF.

This clone was seen a single time. The rearrangement links TRBV28 to TRBJ2-7; 7 bases fit TRBD1. V lost 8 bases to trimming and J lost 0 bases; unmatched junction nucleotides: 10. The CDR3 is 15 amino acids. Germline CDR1 and CDR2: MDHEN and SYDVKM. Here the CDR3 reads CASGNPDRFSYEQYF. Here the CDR3 DNA reads TGTGCCAGCGGAAATCCGGACAGGTTCTCCTACGAGCAGTACTTC.

The chain carries TRBV19 and TRBJ2-7, with a possible D match to TRBD2 (6 bases). Germline assignment: CDR1 LNHDA and CDR2 SQIVND (reference sequence). Between the trimmed V and J ends, which lost 2 bases and 7 bases, there was a span of 15 bases. The CDR3 totals 14 residues. As DNA, the CDR3 is TGTGCCAGTAGTATACAAGGTTCGGGGGAAGAGCAGTACTTC. Translated: CASSIQGSGEEQYF.

This clone has a single count. CDR3 DNA sequence: TGCGCCAGCAGCCCGAAGCCGGACACGCGGAGTAGTGGCTACACCTTC. This translates into CASSPKPDTRSSGYTF. The chain employs TRBV5-1 and TRBJ1-2; D might be TRBD1 (5 bases). Germline V gene lookup returns CDR1 SGHRS and CDR2 YFSETQ. The CDR3 spans 16 residues. With 4 bases removed from V and 7 bases from J, the gap between germline ends came to 23 bases. Full variable domain (missing parts from reference TRBV5-1 and TRBJ1-2): KAGVTQTPRYLIKTRGQQVTLSCSPISGHRSVSWYQQTPGQGLQFLFEYFSETQRNKGNFPGRFSGRQFSNSRSEMNVSTLELGDSALYLCASSPKPDTRSSGYTFGSGTRLTVV.

This chain joins TRBV9 and TRBJ2-1; 8 positions agree with TRBD2. The V and J ends lost 0 bases and 2 bases, in that order; junction bases with no gene match: 4. CDR1 and CDR2 from the germline V gene are SGDLS and YYNGEE. There are 16 residues in the CDR3. As DNA, the CDR3 is TGTGCCAGCAGCGTAGAAGGTAGCGGGACCTACAATGAGCAGTTCTTC. It is translated as CASSVEGSGTYNEQFF.

The chain couples TRBV11-3 to TRBJ2-5, with a tentative D call TRBD1 (6 bases). The CDR3 loop spans 13 amino acids. Trimming took off 4 bases at V and 2 bases at J, with 8 bases between the two ends. Germline-derived CDR1 and CDR2 are SGHNT and YENEEA. This CDR3 reads CASSSDSQETQYF. DNA for the CDR3: TGTGCCAGCAGCTCGGACAGTCAAGAGACCCAGTACTTC.

The chain has TRBV10-3 and TRBJ2-3; D might be TRBD2 (6 bases). The V gene lost 8 bases and the J gene lost 0 bases, with 9 bases spanning the gap. The CDR3 loop spans 13 amino acids. CDR1 ENHRY and CDR2 SYGVKD come from the germline V gene. CDR3 loop: CAIRAGSTDTQYF. CDR3 coding DNA: TGTGCCATCCGAGCGGGCAGCACAGATACGCAGTATTTT.

The rearrangement links TRBV7-9 to TRBJ2-5, with 10 bases identical to TRBD2. Germline CDR1 SEHNR, CDR2 FQNEAQ (reference sequence). This CDR3 contains 15 residues. V dropped 2 bases and J dropped 5; count of bases not matched to a gene: 5. As DNA, the CDR3 is TGTGCCAGCAGCTTACATAGACTAGCGGGCGAGACCCAGTACTTC. It specifies CASSLHRLAGETQYF.

This clone was observed a few times. The CDR3 reads CASSPTLAKNIQYF. The CDR3 region has the DNA TGTGCCAGCAGCCCGACTCTAGCCAAAAACATTCAGTACTTC. The genes are TRBV9 and TRBJ2-4, with D unclear. Trimming left V 4 bases short and J 0 bases short, with 8 bases between. The germline V gene encodes CDR1 SGDLS and CDR2 YYNGEE. The CDR3 contains 14 residues.

The chain recombines TRBV19 with TRBJ1-2; D might be TRBD1 (5 bases). V lost 7 bases and J 3 bases, leaving 21 bases between the germline ends. The CDR3 runs to 16 residues. In germline, CDR1 is LNHDA, CDR2 SQIVND (reference sequence). CDR3 in amino acids: CASTRAVGRRDYGYTF. The CDR3 bases are TGTGCCAGTACCAGGGCGGTGGGACGGAGGGACTATGGCTACACCTTC.

This chain joins TRBV5-4 and TRBJ1-2; the D gene is possibly TRBD1 (6 bases). The CDR3 loop spans 14 amino acids. CDR1 is SGHNT, CDR2 YYREEE, per germline (reference sequence). The V end lost 1 base, the J end lost 2 bases, and 9 bases lay between the germline ends. CDR3 nucleotides: TGTGCCAGCAGCTTGTATCAGGGGAACTATGGCTACACCTTC. It translates to CASSLYQGNYGYTF.